The clone carrying this TCR beta chain was counted a few times. Its matching antigen is unknown. The entry originates in a study of cytomegalovirus exposure and HLA in healthy donors. Overall study findings and caveats: A missense variant in DCLRE1C was later tied to TCR beta V- and J-gene trimming.

The germline CDR1 and CDR2 sequences are SGHDN and FVKESK. The CDR3 runs to 16 residues. V lost 1 base, J lost 0 bases, and 7 bases lay in between. PCR involved 60 Vbeta and 13 Jbeta primers. Sequencing used immunoSEQ multiplex PCR; TCRdb keeps in-frame clones, though not all of them. In the table there are roughly 150,000 clones, more than 75% of which are singletons. Material for sequencing was PBMCs. This clonotype originated in a woman aged 40 to 49 in good health and CMV-seropositive. V usage is TRBV14 and J usage is TRBJ2-6; no clear D. CDR3 loop: CASSQAVSSGANVLTF. CDR3 sequence (DNA): TGTGCCAGCAGCCAAGCAGTATCCTCTGGGGCCAACGTCCTGACTTTC. Together with reference TRBV14 and TRBJ2-6, the CDR3 gives the full variable domain: EAGVTQFPSHSVIEKGQTVTLRCDPISGHDNLYWYRRVMGKEIKFLLHFVKESKQDESGMPNNRFLAERTGGTYSTLKVQPAELEDSGVYFCASSQAVSSGANVLTFGAGSRLTVL.